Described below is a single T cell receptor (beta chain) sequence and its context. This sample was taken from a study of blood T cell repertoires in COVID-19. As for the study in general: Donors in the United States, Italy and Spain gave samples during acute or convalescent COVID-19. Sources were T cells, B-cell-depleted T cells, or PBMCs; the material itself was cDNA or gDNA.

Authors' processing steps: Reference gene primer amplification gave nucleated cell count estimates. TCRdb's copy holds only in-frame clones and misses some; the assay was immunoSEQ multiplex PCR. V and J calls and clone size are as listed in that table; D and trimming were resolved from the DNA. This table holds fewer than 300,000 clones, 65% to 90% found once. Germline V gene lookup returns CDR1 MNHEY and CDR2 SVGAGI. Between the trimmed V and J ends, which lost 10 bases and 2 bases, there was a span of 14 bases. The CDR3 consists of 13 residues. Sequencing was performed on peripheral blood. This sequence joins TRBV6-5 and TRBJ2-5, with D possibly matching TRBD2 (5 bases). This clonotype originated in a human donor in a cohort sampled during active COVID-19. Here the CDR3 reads CATHRRLQETQYF. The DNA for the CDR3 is TGTGCCACCCACCGGAGGCTACAAGAGACCCAGTACTTC.